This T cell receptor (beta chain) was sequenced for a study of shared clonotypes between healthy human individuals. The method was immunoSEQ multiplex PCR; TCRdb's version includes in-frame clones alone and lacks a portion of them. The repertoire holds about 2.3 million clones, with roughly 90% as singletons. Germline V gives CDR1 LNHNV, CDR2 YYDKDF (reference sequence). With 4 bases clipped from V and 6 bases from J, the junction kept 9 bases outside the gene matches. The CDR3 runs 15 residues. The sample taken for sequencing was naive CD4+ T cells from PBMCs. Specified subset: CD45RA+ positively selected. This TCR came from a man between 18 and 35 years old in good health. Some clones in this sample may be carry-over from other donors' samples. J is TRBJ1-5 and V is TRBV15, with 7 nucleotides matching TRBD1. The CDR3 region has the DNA TGTGCCACCAGCATGCGGGACAGCTCGGGTCAGCCCCAGCATTTT. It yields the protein CATSMRDSSGQPQHF.